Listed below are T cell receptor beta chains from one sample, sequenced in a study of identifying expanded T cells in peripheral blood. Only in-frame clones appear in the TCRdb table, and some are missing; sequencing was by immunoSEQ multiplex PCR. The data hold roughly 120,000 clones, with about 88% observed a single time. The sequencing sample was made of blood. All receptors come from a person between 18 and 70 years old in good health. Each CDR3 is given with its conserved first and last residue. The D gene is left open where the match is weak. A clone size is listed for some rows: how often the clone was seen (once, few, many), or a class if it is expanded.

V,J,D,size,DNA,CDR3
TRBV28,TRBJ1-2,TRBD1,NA,TGTGCCAGCAGTTCTAGGACAGGGAATGGCTACACCTTC,CASSSRTGNGYTF
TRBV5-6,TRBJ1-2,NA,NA,TGTGCCAGCAGCTTGTACAGGGTAGGTGGCTACACCTTC,CASSLYRVGGYTF
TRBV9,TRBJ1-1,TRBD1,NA,TGTGCCAGCAGCGACGGGACAGGGGCGGGCACTGAAGCTTTCTTT,CASSDGTGAGTEAFF
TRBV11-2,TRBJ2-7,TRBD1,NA,TGTGCCAGCAGCTTAGAACAGGGGCGCCCCTACGAGCAGTACTTC,CASSLEQGRPYEQYF
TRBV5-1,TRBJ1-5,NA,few,TGCGCCAGCAGCTTGGTGGGGGGACAGCCCCAGCATTTT,CASSLVGGQPQHF
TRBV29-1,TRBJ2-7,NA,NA,TGCAGCGTTGGTATGACCTACGAGCAGTACTTC,CSVGMTYEQYF
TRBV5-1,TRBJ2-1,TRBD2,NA,TGCGCCAGCAGGAAGAATAGCGGGAGGTCCCCTGAGCAGTTCTTC,CASRKNSGRSPEQFF
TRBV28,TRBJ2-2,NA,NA,TGTGCCAGCAGTTCCCCCATGAACCCCGGGGAGCTGTTTTTT,CASSSPMNPGELFF
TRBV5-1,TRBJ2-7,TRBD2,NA,TGCGCCAGCAGGCGGGAGTACGAGCAGTACTTC,CASRREYEQYF
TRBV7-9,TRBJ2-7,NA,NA,TGCAGTTCAGGGGATCAGGGTGGGTCCTACGAGCAGTACTTC,CSSGDQGGSYEQYF
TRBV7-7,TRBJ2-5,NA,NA,TGTGCCAGCAGCTTAGAACGGGGGCTGGTGACCCAGTACTTC,CASSLERGLVTQYF
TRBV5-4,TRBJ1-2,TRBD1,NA,TGTGCCAGTAGAAGTCCGGGACAGGGGACATATGGCTACACCTTC,CASRSPGQGTYGYTF
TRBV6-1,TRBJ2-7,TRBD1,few,TGTGCCAGCACCCGGGACAGGGCTTTCGAGCAGTACTTC,CASTRDRAFEQYF
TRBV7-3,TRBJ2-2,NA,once,TGTGCCAGCAGCCTGACACCACCGGGAACCGGGGAGCTGTTTTTT,CASSLTPPGTGELFF
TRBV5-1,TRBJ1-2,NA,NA,TGCGCCAGCAGCGTCCGGGTGAACTTC,CASSVRVNF
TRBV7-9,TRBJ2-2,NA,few,TGTGCCAGCAGCTTAGAGGTCGGGGAGCTGTTTTTT,CASSLEVGELFF
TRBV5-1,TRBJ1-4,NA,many,TGCGCCAGCAGCTTGCTAGGACTCGGTGAAAAACTGTTTTTT,CASSLLGLGEKLFF
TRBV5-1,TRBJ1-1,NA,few,TGCGCCAGCAGCTTGGGGGGGCACACTGAAGCTTTCTTT,CASSLGGHTEAFF
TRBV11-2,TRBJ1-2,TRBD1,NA,TGTGCCAGCAGCGAAACAGGGGTCTATGGCTACACCTTC,CASSETGVYGYTF
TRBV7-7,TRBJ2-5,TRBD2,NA,TGTGCCAGCAGCTTTGGGGGGGTTTGGGAGGAGACCCAGTACTTC,CASSFGGVWEETQYF
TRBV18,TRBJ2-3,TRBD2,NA,TGTGCCAGCTCGCCCCCTCTAGCGGGGGCACAGGGAGATACGCAGTATTTT,CASSPPLAGAQGDTQYF
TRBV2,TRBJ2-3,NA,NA,TGTGCCAGCGATCTTGGGGGACACACAGATACGCAGTATTTT,CASDLGGHTDTQYF
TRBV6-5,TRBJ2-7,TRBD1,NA,TGTGCCAGCAGTTTCCAGGGGGCTGCCTACGAGCAGTACTTC,CASSFQGAAYEQYF
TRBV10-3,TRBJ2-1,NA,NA,TGTGCCATCAGTGAGTCGGCCCAGCAGGCCGTAAGGTTCTTC,CAISESAQQAVRFF
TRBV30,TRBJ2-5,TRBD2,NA,TGTGCCTGGAGTTTCACTAGCGGCCGGGGAGAGACCCAGTACTTC,CAWSFTSGRGETQYF
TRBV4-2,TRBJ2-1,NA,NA,TGTGCCAGCAGCCAAGGGCCGTACTCCTACAATGAGCAGTTCTTC,CASSQGPYSYNEQFF
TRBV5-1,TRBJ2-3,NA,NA,TGCGCCAGCACCCTTGCAGCATCCGATACGCAGTATTTT,CASTLAASDTQYF
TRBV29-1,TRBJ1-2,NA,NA,TGCAGCGTTAAAGTGGGAGACTATGGCTACACCTTC,CSVKVGDYGYTF
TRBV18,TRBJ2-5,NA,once,TGTGCCAGCTCACCAGCAGGTTTCCAAGAGACCCAGTACTTC,CASSPAGFQETQYF
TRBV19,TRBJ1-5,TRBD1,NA,TGTGCCAGTAGTCCCCTAACTCAGGGGGCTTCAGGCCAGCCCCAGCATTTT,CASSPLTQGASGQPQHF
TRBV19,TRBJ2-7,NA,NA,TGTGCCAGTAGTATAGTTGGGCCGAGCTCCTACGAGCAGTACTTC,CASSIVGPSSYEQYF
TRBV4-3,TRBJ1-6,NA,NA,TGCGCCAGCAGCCAAGACCCGATCGGGGGCAATTCACCCCTCCACTTT,CASSQDPIGGNSPLHF
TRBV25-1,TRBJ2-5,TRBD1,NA,TGTGCCAGCAGTGATCCACGGACAGGACGGGTCCAAGAGACCCAGTACTTC,CASSDPRTGRVQETQYF
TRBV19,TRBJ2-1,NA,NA,TGTGCCAGTAGTCCCGAGGGGGGTGAGCAGTTCTTC,CASSPEGGEQFF
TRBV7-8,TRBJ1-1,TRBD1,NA,TGTGCCAGCAGCCCGGGACAGTTGTACACTGAAGCTTTCTTT,CASSPGQLYTEAFF
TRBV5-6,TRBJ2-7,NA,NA,TGTGCCAGCAGCTTTTGGCCGAATTACGAGCAGTACTTC,CASSFWPNYEQYF
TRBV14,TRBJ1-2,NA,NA,TGTGCCAGCAGCCAACAATCGGGACACTACACCTTC,CASSQQSGHYTF
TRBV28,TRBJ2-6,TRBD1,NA,TGTGCCAGTTCGACGAGACAGGGGGCGAAAGGGGCCAACGTCCTGACTTTC,CASSTRQGAKGANVLTF
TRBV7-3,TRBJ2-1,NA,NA,TGTGCCAGCAGCTTAACCGGAACTGAGCAGTTCTTC,CASSLTGTEQFF
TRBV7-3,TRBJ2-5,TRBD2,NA,TGTGCCAGCAGCTTAAAGGGGAGGGGGACCCAGTACTTC,CASSLKGRGTQYF
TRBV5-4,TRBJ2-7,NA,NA,TGTGCCAGCAGGGAGGGTGGACAGGTCCCCCACGAGCAGTACTTC,CASREGGQVPHEQYF